The following is a TCR beta chain sequence with its context. Its antigen is undetermined. TCR alpha and TCR beta cDNA libraries with sample barcodes and UMIs came from 5'RACE using constant-segment primers. Using its own MiXCR run on the 5' RACE reads, TCRdb lists one record per CDR3 protein. The table lists fewer than 450,000 distinct CDR3 sequences, 20% to 30% of them singletons, with around 8.8% in the top ten. V shed 5 bases and J 4 bases; nucleotides not matched to a gene: 8. The CDR3 length is 16 residues. The data were taken from a study of T-cell memory formation after mild COVID-19. Study-wide context: TCR clusters mostly belonged to single donors.

General study results and limits: A second wave expanding day 15 to 37 was CD4+-biased; contracting clones were balanced.

Material: PBMCs or a T cell subset sorted from them (not recorded which). This clonotype was obtained from an adult woman who had mild COVID-19 (a few samples of this study predate the infection). Cell type and time point are not known. This rearrangement joins TRBV12-3 or TRBV12-4 to TRBJ2-5, with 12 bases matching TRBD2. CDR3: CASSPRLAGEGETQYF. In nucleotides, the CDR3 is TGTGCCAGCAGTCCACGACTAGCGGGAGAGGGAGAGACCCAGTACTTC.